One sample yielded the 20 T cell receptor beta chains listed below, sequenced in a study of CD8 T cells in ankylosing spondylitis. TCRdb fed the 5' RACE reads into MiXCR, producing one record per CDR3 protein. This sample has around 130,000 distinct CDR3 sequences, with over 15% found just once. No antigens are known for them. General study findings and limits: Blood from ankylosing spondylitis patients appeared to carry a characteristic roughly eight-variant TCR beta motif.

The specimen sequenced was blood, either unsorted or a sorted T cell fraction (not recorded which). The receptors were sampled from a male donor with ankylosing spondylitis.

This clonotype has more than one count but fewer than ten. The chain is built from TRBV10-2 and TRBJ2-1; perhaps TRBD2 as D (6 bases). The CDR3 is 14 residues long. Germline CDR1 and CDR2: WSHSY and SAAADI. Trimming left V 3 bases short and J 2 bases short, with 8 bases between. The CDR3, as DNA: TGCGCCAGCAGTGATGTAGCGGCCTACAATGAGCAGTTCTTC. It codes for CASSDVAAYNEQFF.

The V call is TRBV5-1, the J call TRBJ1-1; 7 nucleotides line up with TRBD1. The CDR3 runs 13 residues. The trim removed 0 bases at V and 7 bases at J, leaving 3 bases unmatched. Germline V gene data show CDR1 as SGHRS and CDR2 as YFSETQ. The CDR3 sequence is CASSLEGAVEAFF. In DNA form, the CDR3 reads TGCGCCAGCAGCTTGGAGGGGGCTGTTGAAGCTTTCTTT. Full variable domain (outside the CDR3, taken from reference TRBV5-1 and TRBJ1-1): KAGVTQTPRYLIKTRGQQVTLSCSPISGHRSVSWYQQTPGQGLQFLFEYFSETQRNKGNFPGRFSGRQFSNSRSEMNVSTLELGDSALYLCASSLEGAVEAFFGQGTRLTVV.

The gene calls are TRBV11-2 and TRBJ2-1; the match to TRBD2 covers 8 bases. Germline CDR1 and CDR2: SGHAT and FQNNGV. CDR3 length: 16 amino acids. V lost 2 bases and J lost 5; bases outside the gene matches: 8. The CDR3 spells CASSLFSSGLNNEQFF. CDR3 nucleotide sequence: TGTGCCAGCAGCTTATTTTCTAGCGGGCTAAACAATGAGCAGTTCTTC.

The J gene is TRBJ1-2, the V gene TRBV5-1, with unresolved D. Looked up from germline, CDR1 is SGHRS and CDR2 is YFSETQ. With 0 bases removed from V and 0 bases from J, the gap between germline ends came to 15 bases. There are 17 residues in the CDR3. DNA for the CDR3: TGCGCCAGCAGCTTGGCGGGTCGGGCAGAAGCTAACTATGGCTACACCTTC. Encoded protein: CASSLAGRAEANYGYTF.

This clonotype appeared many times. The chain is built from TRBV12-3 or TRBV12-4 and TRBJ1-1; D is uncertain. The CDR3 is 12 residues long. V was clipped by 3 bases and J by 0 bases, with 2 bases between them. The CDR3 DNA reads TGTGCCAGCAGTTTTCTGAACACTGAAGCTTTCTTT. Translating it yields CASSFLNTEAFF.

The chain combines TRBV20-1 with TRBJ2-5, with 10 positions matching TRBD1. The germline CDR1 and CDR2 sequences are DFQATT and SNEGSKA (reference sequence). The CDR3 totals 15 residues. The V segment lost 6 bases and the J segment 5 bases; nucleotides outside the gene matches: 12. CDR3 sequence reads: CSAPQDSGQGETQYF. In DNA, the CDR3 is TGCAGTGCGCCGCAGGACTCGGGACAGGGGGAGACCCAGTACTTC.

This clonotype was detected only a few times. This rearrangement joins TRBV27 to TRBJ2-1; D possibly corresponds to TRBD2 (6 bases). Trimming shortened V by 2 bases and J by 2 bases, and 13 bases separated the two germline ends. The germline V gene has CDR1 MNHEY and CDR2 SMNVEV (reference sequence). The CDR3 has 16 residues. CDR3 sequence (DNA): TGTGCCAGCAGTTTAGACCTAGCGATAGCCTACAATGAGCAGTTCTTC. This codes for CASSLDLAIAYNEQFF.

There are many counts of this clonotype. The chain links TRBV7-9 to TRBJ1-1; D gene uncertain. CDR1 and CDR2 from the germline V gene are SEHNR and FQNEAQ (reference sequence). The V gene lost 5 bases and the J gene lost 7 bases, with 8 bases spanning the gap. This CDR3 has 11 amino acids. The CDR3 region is CASSDQNEAFF. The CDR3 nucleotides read TGTGCCAGCAGCGATCAAAATGAAGCTTTCTTT.

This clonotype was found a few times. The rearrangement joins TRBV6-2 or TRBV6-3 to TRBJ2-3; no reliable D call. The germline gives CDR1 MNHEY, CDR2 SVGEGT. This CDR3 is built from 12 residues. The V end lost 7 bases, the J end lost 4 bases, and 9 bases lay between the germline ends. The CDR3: CASTDSADTQYF. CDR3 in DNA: TGTGCCAGCACCGACTCAGCAGATACGCAGTATTTT.

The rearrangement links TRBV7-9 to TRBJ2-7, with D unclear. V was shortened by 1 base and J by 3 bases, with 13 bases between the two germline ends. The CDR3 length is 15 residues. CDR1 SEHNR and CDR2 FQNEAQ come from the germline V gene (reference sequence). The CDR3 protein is CASSLVSYINYEQYF. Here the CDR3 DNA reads TGTGCCAGCAGCTTAGTATCCTACATAAACTACGAGCAGTACTTC. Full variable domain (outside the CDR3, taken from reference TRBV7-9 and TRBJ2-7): DTGVSQNPRHKITKRGQNVTFRCDPISEHNRLYWYRQTLGQGPEFLTYFQNEAQLEKSRLLSDRFSAERPKGSFSTLEIQRTEQGDSAMYLCASSLVSYINYEQYFGPGTRLTVT.

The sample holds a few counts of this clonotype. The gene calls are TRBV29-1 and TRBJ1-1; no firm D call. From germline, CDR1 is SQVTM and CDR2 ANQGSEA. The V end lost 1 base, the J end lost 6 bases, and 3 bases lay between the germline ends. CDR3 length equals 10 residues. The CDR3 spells CSVEVPEAFF. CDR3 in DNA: TGCAGCGTTGAAGTTCCTGAAGCTTTCTTT.

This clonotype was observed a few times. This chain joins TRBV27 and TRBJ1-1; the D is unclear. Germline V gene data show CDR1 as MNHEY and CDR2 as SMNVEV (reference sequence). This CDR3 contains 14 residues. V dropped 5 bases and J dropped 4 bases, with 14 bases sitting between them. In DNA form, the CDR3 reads TGTGCCAGCAGTCAAGCGGGAGGGAGCACTGAAGCTTTCTTT. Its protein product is CASSQAGGSTEAFF.

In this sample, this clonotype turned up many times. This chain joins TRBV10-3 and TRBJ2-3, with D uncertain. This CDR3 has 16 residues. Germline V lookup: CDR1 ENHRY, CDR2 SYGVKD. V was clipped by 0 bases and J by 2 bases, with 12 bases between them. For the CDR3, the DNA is TGTGCCATCAGTGAGTCGAAAATCCCGGCCACAGATACGCAGTATTTT. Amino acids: CAISESKIPATDTQYF.

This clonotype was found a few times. CDR3 DNA sequence: TGCAGTGCTAGTCTAACTCGGCTAGCCTCCCCCAATGAGCAGTTCTTC. It codes for CSASLTRLASPNEQFF. The rearrangement links TRBV20-1 to TRBJ2-1; TRBD2 is a possible D gene (5 bases). The germline V and J ends were trimmed by 3 bases and 6 bases, with 21 bases remaining between them. Looked up from germline, CDR1 is DFQATT and CDR2 is SNEGSKA (reference sequence). This CDR3 comprises 16 residues.

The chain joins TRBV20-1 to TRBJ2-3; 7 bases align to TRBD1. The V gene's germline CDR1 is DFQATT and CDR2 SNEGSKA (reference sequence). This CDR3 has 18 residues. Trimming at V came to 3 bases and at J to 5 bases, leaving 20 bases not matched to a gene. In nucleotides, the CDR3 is TGCAGTGCTAGGCCCACTCGAGACAGGGTTCTACCAGGAGATACGCAGTATTTT. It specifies CSARPTRDRVLPGDTQYF.

The CDR3 here is CASRRGGGGDEQFF. The CDR3 bases are TGTGCCAGCAGGCGGGGGGGTGGCGGCGATGAGCAGTTCTTC. The rearrangement uses TRBV7-9 and TRBJ2-1; 9 bases line up with TRBD2. V shed 6 bases and J 8 bases; nucleotides not matched to a gene: 8. CDR3 size: 14 residues. CDR1 is SEHNR and CDR2 is FQNEAQ in the germline V gene (reference sequence).

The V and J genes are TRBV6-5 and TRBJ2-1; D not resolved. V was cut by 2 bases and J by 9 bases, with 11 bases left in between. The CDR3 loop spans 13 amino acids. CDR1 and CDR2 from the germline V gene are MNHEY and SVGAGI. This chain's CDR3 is CASSYGRISEQFF. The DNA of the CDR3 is TGTGCCAGCAGTTACGGGCGTATCAGTGAGCAGTTCTTC.

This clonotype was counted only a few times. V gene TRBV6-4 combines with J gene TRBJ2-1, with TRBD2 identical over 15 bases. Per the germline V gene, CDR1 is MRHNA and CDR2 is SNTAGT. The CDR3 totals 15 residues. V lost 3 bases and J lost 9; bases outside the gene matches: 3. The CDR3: CASSEGLAGGAEQFF. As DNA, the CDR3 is TGTGCCAGCAGTGAGGGACTAGCGGGAGGAGCTGAGCAGTTCTTC.

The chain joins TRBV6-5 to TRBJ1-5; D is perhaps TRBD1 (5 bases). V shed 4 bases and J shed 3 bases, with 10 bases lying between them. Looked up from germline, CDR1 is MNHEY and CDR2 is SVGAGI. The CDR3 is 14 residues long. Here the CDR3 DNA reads TGTGCCAGCAGTTCGGAGGGACCCAATCAGCCCCAGCATTTT. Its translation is CASSSEGPNQPQHF.

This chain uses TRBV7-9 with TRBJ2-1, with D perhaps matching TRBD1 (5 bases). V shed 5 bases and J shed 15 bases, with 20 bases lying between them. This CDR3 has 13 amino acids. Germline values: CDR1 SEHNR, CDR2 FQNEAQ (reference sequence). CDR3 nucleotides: TGTGCCAGCAGCCCCAAAACAGGTTCCGGACGGTTCTTC. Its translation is CASSPKTGSGRFF.